This entry lists 28 T cell receptor beta chains sequenced from one sample in a study of OX40 agonist ivuxolimab in advanced cancers. The library was built by means of the immunoSEQ multiplex PCR assay. The clones in this table, taken by TCRdb from immuneACCESS, are in-frame only. Not every clone is retained; where verified, under half of the shortfall comes from an unresolved V gene, and the cause of the rest is unknown. Recorded for this sample are roughly 32,000 clones; nearly 90% of them occurred a single time. The ten most abundant clones make up roughly 53% of the sample. The material sequenced was CD4+ or CD8+ T cells sorted from blood, taken in a trial of the OX40 agonist ivuxolimab. The receptors here all came from an adult with an advanced solid tumor such as melanoma, head and neck, liver or kidney cancer.

The rearrangement joins TRBV5-3 to TRBJ2-5; possible D gene TRBD2, 5 bases. Being an ORF, TRBV5-3 has a function that is uncertain. The ends were cut back, 8 bases at V and 5 bases at J, with 16 bases in the middle. The CDR3 covers 13 residues. The CDR3 sequence is CASKDYPWETQYF. The CDR3 region has the DNA TGTGCCAGCAAAGACTACCCCTGGGAGACCCAGTACTTC.

The rearrangement links TRBV21-1 to TRBJ2-3; the table names TRBD1, a call not compared with the DNA. TRBV21-1 is a listed pseudogene. CDR3 length equals 15 residues. In DNA form, the CDR3 reads TGTGCCAGCACCCGAGAACTGACAGGCACAGATACGCAGTATTTT. The encoded protein is CASTRELTGTDTQYF.

This sequence joins TRBV12-1 and TRBJ2-5. TRBV12-1 is termed a pseudogene. The CDR3 consists of 16 residues. Here the CDR3 reads CASSFADGQNQETQYF. CDR3 DNA: TGTGCCAGCAGCTTTGCGGATGGTCAGAACCAAGAGACCCAGTACTTC.

CDR3 DNA: TGTGCCAGCTCACCAGGGACAGGGTTTCGTCAATCAGATACGCAGTATTTT. Its protein is CASSPGTGFRQSDTQYF. The chain links TRBV18 to TRBJ2-3; 9 positions match TRBD1. This CDR3 contains 17 residues. Looked up from germline, CDR1 is KGHSH and CDR2 is LQKENI. With V trimmed by 2 bases and J by 4 bases, 10 bases remained unmatched.

The genes are TRBV11-2 and TRBJ2-1; 7 bases match TRBD1. Germline trimming cut 5 bases from V and 5 bases from J; bases unmatched to any gene: 12. Per germline, CDR1 SGHAT and CDR2 FQNNGV. The length of the CDR3 is 16 residues. The chain's CDR3 is CASSPHGRQGNNEQFF. CDR3 nucleotide sequence: TGTGCCAGCAGCCCCCATGGGAGACAGGGAAACAATGAGCAGTTCTTC.

V gene TRBV2 combines with J gene TRBJ2-1; D is unresolved. Germline loops: CDR1 SNHLY, CDR2 FYNNEI. V was shortened by 3 bases and J by 9 bases, with 6 bases between the two germline ends. The CDR3 runs 11 residues. CDR3 DNA: TGTGCCAGCAGTGACAATCCTGAGCAGTTCTTC. Translating gives CASSDNPEQFF.

CDR3 residues: CASSLSGAVGEKLFF. In DNA form, the CDR3 reads TGTGCCAGCAGTTTATCGGGGGCGGTAGGCGAAAAACTGTTTTTT. The chain recombines TRBV28 with TRBJ1-4, with D possibly matching TRBD1 (6 bases). Trimming stripped 1 base from V and 8 bases from J, with 14 bases between. Looked up from germline, CDR1 is MDHEN and CDR2 is SYDVKM. The CDR3 covers 15 residues.

This chain links TRBV4-3 with TRBJ2-1; TRBD2 matches 12 bases. J lost 2 bases, V lost 0 bases, and 2 bases had no gene match. Germline V lookup: CDR1 LGHNA, CDR2 YSLEER. The CDR3 spans 17 residues. The CDR3 bases are TGCGCCAGCAGCCAAGATTCTAGCGGGGGGGCCTACAATGAGCAGTTCTTC. Translating it yields CASSQDSSGGAYNEQFF.

The gene calls are TRBV2 and TRBJ2-7; a weak D match, TRBD1 (6 bases). V was clipped by 10 bases and J by 0 bases, with 13 bases between them. Per the germline V gene, CDR1 is SNHLY and CDR2 is FYNNEI. The CDR3 is 13 amino acids. CDR3 in amino acids: CAIRQVSSYEQYF. CDR3 nucleotide sequence: TGTGCCATCCGACAGGTGAGCTCCTACGAGCAGTACTTC.

This chain connects TRBV15 to TRBJ2-1; 7 positions match TRBD2. V lost 3 bases and J lost 6; bases outside the gene matches: 11. The CDR3 is made up of 16 amino acids. Germline V gene data show CDR1 as LNHNV and CDR2 as YYDKDF (reference sequence). CDR3 loop: CATSRKLATGGNEQFF. In DNA, the CDR3 is TGTGCCACCAGCAGGAAACTAGCGACTGGGGGCAATGAGCAGTTCTTC.

This sequence joins TRBV6-6 and TRBJ2-5; D may correspond to TRBD1 or TRBD2 (5 bases each). The CDR3 length is 15 residues. Germline V gene lookup returns CDR1 MNHNY and CDR2 SVGAGI (reference sequence). Trimming pared 5 bases from V and 5 bases from J, leaving 18 bases between. In DNA form, the CDR3 reads TGTGCCAGCAGTCCCGGGATTGACTGGGGGGAGACCCAGTACTTC. It codes for CASSPGIDWGETQYF.

This clone has a single count. The V gene is TRBV19, the J gene TRBJ1-1; 9 bases are a match to TRBD1. In germline, CDR1 is LNHDA, CDR2 SQIVND (reference sequence). Trimming took 4 bases from V and 5 from J; bases not matched to a gene: 5. This CDR3 contains 14 residues. The CDR3 here is CASSRGDRGTEAFF. The DNA for the CDR3 is TGTGCCAGTAGTAGAGGAGACAGGGGGACTGAAGCTTTCTTT.

The CDR3 nucleotides read TGTGCCAGCAGCTTAGATGGACAGGGGTTCTACGAGCAGTACTTC. Residues: CASSLDGQGFYEQYF. The V and J genes are TRBV7-9 and TRBJ2-7; 9 nucleotides align to TRBD1. The CDR3 loop spans 15 amino acids. Trimming cost V 1 base and J 3 bases; bases outside gene matches: 4. The V gene's germline CDR1 is SEHNR and CDR2 FQNEAQ (reference sequence).

The rearrangement joins TRBV6-5 to TRBJ1-1; D uncertain. This CDR3 comprises 12 residues. Trimming removed 2 bases at V and 6 bases at J, with 7 bases between. Germline CDR1 reads MNHEY; CDR2 reads SVGAGI. The CDR3: CASSYGGAEAFF. In DNA form, the CDR3 reads TGTGCCAGCAGTTACGGCGGGGCTGAAGCTTTCTTT.

V is TRBV7-2 and J is TRBJ2-3, with D possibly being TRBD2 (6 bases). The germline V gene has CDR1 SGHTA and CDR2 FQGNSA. Trimming cost V 1 base and J 6 bases, with 11 bases left between them. This CDR3 spans 14 amino acids. The CDR3 nucleotides are TGTGCCAGCAGCTTAGGGGGAGGTCGGGATACGCAGTATTTT. This encodes CASSLGGGRDTQYF. The full variable domain, with the rest looked up from reference TRBV7-2 and TRBJ2-3, is GAGVSQSPSNKVTEKGKDVELRCDPISGHTALYWYRQSLGQGLEFLIYFQGNSAPDKSGLPSDRFSAERTGGSVSTLTIQRTQQEDSAVYLCASSLGGGRDTQYFGPGTRLTVL.

The rearrangement joins TRBV6-5 to TRBJ2-5; either TRBD1 or TRBD2 may supply D (5 bases each). This CDR3 has 15 residues. The V end lost 0 bases, the J end lost 3 bases, and 11 bases lay between the germline ends. CDR1 and CDR2 from the germline V gene are MNHEY and SVGAGI. This CDR3 is CASSYSGTVKETQYF. The CDR3 DNA reads as TGTGCCAGCAGTTACTCTGGGACGGTCAAAGAGACCCAGTACTTC.

The rearrangement uses TRBV4-3 and TRBJ2-7, with no clear D. Looked up from germline, CDR1 is LGHNA and CDR2 is YSLEER. The CDR3 has 16 amino acids. V gave up 2 bases and J gave up 5 bases, with 19 bases separating them. The CDR3 DNA is TGCGCCAGCAGCCAATTTCTCGGGCTCTCAGACCACGAGCAGTACTTC. Encoded protein: CASSQFLGLSDHEQYF.

This chain uses TRBV5-1 with TRBJ1-4; D might be TRBD1 (5 bases). CDR3 length equals 14 residues. In germline, CDR1 is SGHRS, CDR2 YFSETQ. V lost 3 bases and J lost 5, with 11 bases in between. Written as DNA, the CDR3 is TGCGCCAGCAGCTCAGGGAGGGAAAATGAAAAACTGTTTTTT. It translates to CASSSGRENEKLFF. Combining the CDR3 with reference TRBV5-1 and TRBJ1-4 gives the whole variable domain KAGVTQTPRYLIKTRGQQVTLSCSPISGHRSVSWYQQTPGQGLQFLFEYFSETQRNKGNFPGRFSGRQFSNSRSEMNVSTLELGDSALYLCASSSGRENEKLFFGSGTQLSVL.

The V and J genes are TRBV14 and TRBJ2-3, with 10 bases aligning to TRBD2. Germline CDR1 and CDR2: SGHDN and FVKESK. The CDR3 consists of 17 residues. V dropped 6 bases and J dropped 2; count of bases not matched to a gene: 11. For the CDR3, the DNA is TGTGCCAGCAGTTACTCGTATAGCGGGGGGACCACAGATACGCAGTATTTT. Amino acids: CASSYSYSGGTTDTQYF.

The chain is built from TRBV29-1 and TRBJ1-2; D perhaps matches TRBD1 (6 bases). The germline V gene encodes CDR1 SQVTM and CDR2 ANQGSEA. CDR3 length: 15 residues. V was trimmed by 6 bases and J by 4 bases, leaving 21 bases between them. The CDR3 nucleotides read TGCAGCGTCCCCCCGGAACAGGGACCCCTCTATGGCTACACCTTC. It translates to CSVPPEQGPLYGYTF.

The rearrangement links TRBV7-3 to TRBJ2-1, with 9 nucleotides matching TRBD1. The length of the CDR3 is 15 residues. J was trimmed by 4 bases and V by 6 bases; bases with no gene match: 7. The germline gives CDR1 SGHTA, CDR2 FQGTGA. Here the CDR3 reads CASRTGGTLYNEQFF. CDR3 in DNA: TGTGCCAGCAGGACAGGGGGTACCTTATACAATGAGCAGTTCTTC. The full variable domain, rest sourced from reference TRBV7-3 and TRBJ2-1, is GAGVSQTPSNKVTEKGKYVELRCDPISGHTALYWYRQSLGQGPEFLIYFQGTGAADDSGLPNDRFFAVRPEGSVSTLKIQRTERGDSAVYLCASRTGGTLYNEQFFGPGTRLTVL.

The CDR3 loop reads CASSQGLLSNQPQHF. The CDR3 nucleotides are TGCGCCAGCAGTCAAGGCCTCCTTAGCAATCAGCCCCAGCATTTT. The chain uses TRBV23-1 and TRBJ1-5, with unresolved D. TRBV23-1 qualifies as an ORF whose function is uncertain. V was clipped by 2 bases and J by 0 bases, with 8 bases between them. The CDR3 extends over 15 amino acids.

This rearrangement joins TRBV7-3 to TRBJ2-1; no firm D call. The CDR3 consists of 15 residues. V lost 4 bases to trimming and J lost 0 bases, with 10 bases between them. Germline V gene data show CDR1 as SGHTA and CDR2 as FQGTGA. The CDR3: CASSSDPSSYNEQFF. CDR3 bases: TGTGCCAGCAGCTCCGACCCCAGCTCCTACAATGAGCAGTTCTTC.

This clone was recorded a few times. The J gene is TRBJ1-3, the V gene TRBV10-3; TRBD1 is a possible D gene (5 bases). Germline CDR1 ENHRY, CDR2 SYGVKD. V was cut by 0 bases and J by 0 bases, with 9 bases left in between. CDR3 length equals 16 residues. CDR3 DNA: TGTGCCATCAGTGAGTCGACAGAAACCTCTGGAAACACCATATATTTT. Translated: CAISESTETSGNTIYF.

The V call is TRBV5-5, the J call TRBJ2-7, with D perhaps being TRBD1 or TRBD2 (6 bases each). This CDR3 has 15 residues. CDR1 and CDR2 from the germline V gene are SGHKS and YYEKEE (reference sequence). Deletions cut 1 base from V and 2 bases from J, with 13 bases between. The CDR3 region is CASSLMSGEAYEQYF. The CDR3 coding sequence is TGTGCCAGCAGCTTGATGTCAGGGGAGGCCTACGAGCAGTACTTC.

This clone was seen once. This rearrangement joins TRBV9 to TRBJ2-3; D may be TRBD1 (5 bases). The V gene's germline CDR1 is SGDLS and CDR2 YYNGEE. The CDR3 runs 14 residues. The V gene lost 4 bases and the J gene lost 6 bases, with 15 bases spanning the gap. The CDR3 sequence: CASSSVGAADTQYF. The CDR3 DNA reads TGTGCCAGCAGCTCCGTTGGGGCAGCCGATACGCAGTATTTT.

The V call is TRBV6-7, the J call TRBJ2-7; D gene unclear. TRBV6-7 is designated an ORF whose function remains uncertain. The length of the CDR3 is 13 residues. The ends were cut back, 4 bases at V and 3 bases at J, with 10 bases in the middle. In nucleotides, the CDR3 is TGTGCCAGCAGTTGGCAGATCAGCTACGAGCAGTACTTC. Residues: CASSWQISYEQYF.

This clone appeared once. The genes are TRBV18 and TRBJ1-1; D gene unclear. Germline CDR1 KGHSH, CDR2 LQKENI. V lost 0 bases, J lost 1 base, and 12 bases lay in between. CDR3 length: 16 amino acids. CDR3 residues: CASSPPNGLRNTEAFF. The CDR3 bases are TGTGCCAGCTCACCACCTAATGGCCTCAGGAACACTGAAGCTTTCTTT.